This entry is about one T cell receptor (beta chain). Its antigen is currently unknown. This sample was included in a study of shared clonotypes between healthy human individuals. Overall study context: Each donor's CD4 naive and CD4 memory cells filled three plates apiece, CD8 naive two, and CD8 memory one. Findings and caveats of the study: What limited the represented genetic and exposure-history diversity was the small number of donors.

CD45RO-negative, CCR7-positively selected cells formed the naive CD8 fraction, excluding terminally differentiated effector memory CD45RA+ cells. Genomic DNA of each subset was evenly split across several immunoSEQ plates. This table comes from immunoSEQ multiplex PCR, and its TCRdb copy is limited to in-frame clones, with some not included. The sample includes about 590,000 clones, about 95% of them seen just once. Sample: naive CD8+ T cells sorted from blood. The receptor was derived from a woman in her twenties or thirties in good health.

The CDR3 bases are TGTGCCAGCAGCGTATTAGAACAGACGAACACCGGGGAGCTGTTTTTT. Translating it yields CASSVLEQTNTGELFF. V gene TRBV9 combines with J gene TRBJ2-2; D gene unclear. Germline V gives CDR1 SGDLS, CDR2 YYNGEE. The V end was cut by 1 base, the J end by 0 bases, with 10 bases between. This CDR3 contains 16 residues. The complete variable domain, with remaining parts taken from reference TRBV9 and TRBJ2-2, reads DSGVTQTPKHLITATGQRVTLRCSPRSGDLSVYWYQQSLDQGLQFLIQYYNGEERAKGNILERFSAQQFPDLHSELNLSSLELGDSALYFCASSVLEQTNTGELFFGEGSRLTVL.